This TCR beta chain was documented in a study of CD8 T cells in Susac syndrome. TEMRA cells were enriched by FACS, while CD8+ and CD4+ T cells were obtained through a negative isolation that was performed magnetically. Roughly 0.45 to 1 ug RNA was reverse transcribed with random hexamers. TCRdb passed the immunoSEQ multiplex PCR reads through MiXCR, listing each CDR3 protein once. The table lists under 250,000 distinct CDR3 sequences, over 85% of them singletons. The specimen was CD4+ T cells from PBMCs. This sequence was found in a human donor with multiple sclerosis.

The CDR3 DNA follows: TGTGCCAGCAAGACCGGGGCAGGGGGCACTGAAGCTTTCTTT. Residues: CASKTGAGGTEAFF. The chain is built from TRBV2 and TRBJ1-1; TRBD1 matches at 7 bases. With 7 bases clipped from V and 4 bases from J, the junction kept 9 bases outside the gene matches. This CDR3 region has 14 residues. Per the germline V gene, CDR1 is SNHLY and CDR2 is FYNNEI.